This record covers a single TCR beta chain. The data derive from a study of blood T cell repertoires in COVID-19. Here immunoSEQ multiplex PCR was the method, and the copy in TCRdb shows in-frame clones only, minus some. The sample lists nearly 110,000 clones, 71% occurring once. The CDR3 totals 14 residues. Per germline, CDR1 SGHTS and CDR2 YDEGEE. With 3 bases removed from V and 8 bases from J, the gap between germline ends came to 15 bases. The chain is built from TRBV5-8 and TRBJ2-4, with D maybe TRBD2 (5 bases). The source is a human donor with acute or convalescent COVID-19. The donor label of this sample is uncertain. Sequencing was carried out using peripheral blood. The CDR3 DNA sequence: TGTGCCAGCAGCTCCTGGACTGAGTTACACATTCAGTACTTC. The encoded protein is CASSSWTELHIQYF.